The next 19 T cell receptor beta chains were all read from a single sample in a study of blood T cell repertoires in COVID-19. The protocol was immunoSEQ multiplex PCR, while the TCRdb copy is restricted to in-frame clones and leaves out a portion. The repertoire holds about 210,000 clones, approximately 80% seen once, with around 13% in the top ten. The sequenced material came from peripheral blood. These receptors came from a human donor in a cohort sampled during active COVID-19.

This CDR3 reads CSVGTGDPGQPQHF. CDR3 DNA sequence: TGCAGCGTTGGGACAGGGGACCCGGGTCAGCCCCAGCATTTT. The V and J genes are TRBV29-1 and TRBJ1-5, with 9 bases identical to TRBD1. V shed 4 bases and J 6 bases; nucleotides not matched to a gene: 7. The CDR3 is made up of 14 amino acids. Looked up from germline, CDR1 is SQVTM and CDR2 is ANQGSEA.

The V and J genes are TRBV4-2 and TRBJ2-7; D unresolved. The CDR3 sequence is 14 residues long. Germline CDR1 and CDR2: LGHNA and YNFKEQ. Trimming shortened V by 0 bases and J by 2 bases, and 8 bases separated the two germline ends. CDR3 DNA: TGTGCCAGCAGCCAAGATTTGGGCACCTACGAGCAGTACTTC. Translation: CASSQDLGTYEQYF.

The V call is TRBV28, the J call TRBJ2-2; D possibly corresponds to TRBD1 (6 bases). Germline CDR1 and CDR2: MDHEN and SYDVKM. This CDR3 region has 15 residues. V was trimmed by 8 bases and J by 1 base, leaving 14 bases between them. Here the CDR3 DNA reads TGTGCCAGCTCATCGGGGACAATGAACACCGGGGAGCTGTTTTTT. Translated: CASSSGTMNTGELFF. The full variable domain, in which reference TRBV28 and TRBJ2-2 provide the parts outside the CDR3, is DVKVTQSSRYLVKRTGEKVFLECVQDMDHENMFWYRQDPGLGLRLIYFSYDVKMKEKGDIPEGYSVSREKKERFSLILESASTNQTSMYLCASSSGTMNTGELFFGEGSRLTVL.

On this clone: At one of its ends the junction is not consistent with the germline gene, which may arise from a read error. The CDR3 region is CASSLSRLAGGSGELFF. In nucleotides, the CDR3 is TGTGCTAGCAGCTTATCCCGACTAGCGGGAGGTTCCGGGGAGCTGTTTTTT. The chain employs TRBV7-7 and TRBJ2-2, with TRBD2 matching over 13 bases. Looked up from germline, CDR1 is SSHAT and CDR2 is FNYEAQ (reference sequence). This CDR3 contains 17 residues.

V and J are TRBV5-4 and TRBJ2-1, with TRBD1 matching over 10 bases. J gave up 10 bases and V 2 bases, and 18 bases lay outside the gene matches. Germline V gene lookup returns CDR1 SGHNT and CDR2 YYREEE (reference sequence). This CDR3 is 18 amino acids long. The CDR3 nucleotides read TGTGCCAGCAGCTTTGCCCCGGGACAGGGGCCCTCGGGATGGGAGCAGTTCTTC. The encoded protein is CASSFAPGQGPSGWEQFF.

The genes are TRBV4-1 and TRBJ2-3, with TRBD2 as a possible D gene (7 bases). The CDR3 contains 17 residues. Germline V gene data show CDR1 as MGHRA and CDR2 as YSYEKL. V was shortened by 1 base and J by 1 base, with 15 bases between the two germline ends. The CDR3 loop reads CASSQGIRGGRTDTQYF. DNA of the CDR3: TGCGCCAGCAGCCAAGGGATTAGGGGGGGGCGCACAGATACGCAGTATTTT.

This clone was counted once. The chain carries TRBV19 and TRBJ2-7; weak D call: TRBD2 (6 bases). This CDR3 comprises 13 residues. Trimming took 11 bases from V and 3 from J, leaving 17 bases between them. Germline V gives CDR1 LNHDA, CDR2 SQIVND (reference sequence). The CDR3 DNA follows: TGTGCCGGCTTAACCGGGGGAATCTACGAGCAGTACTTC. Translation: CAGLTGGIYEQYF.

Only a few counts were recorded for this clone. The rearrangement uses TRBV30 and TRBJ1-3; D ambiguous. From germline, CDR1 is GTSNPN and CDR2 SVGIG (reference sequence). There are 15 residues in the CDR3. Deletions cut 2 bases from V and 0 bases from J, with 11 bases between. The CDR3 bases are TGTGCCTGGAGTTATTGGGGAGACTCTGGAAACACCATATATTTT. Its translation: CAWSYWGDSGNTIYF.

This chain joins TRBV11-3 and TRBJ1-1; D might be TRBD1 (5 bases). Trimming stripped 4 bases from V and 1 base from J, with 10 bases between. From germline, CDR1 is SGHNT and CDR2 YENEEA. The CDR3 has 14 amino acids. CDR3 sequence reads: CASSSGGGNTEAFF. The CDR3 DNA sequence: TGTGCCAGCAGCTCCGGCGGGGGGAACACTGAAGCTTTCTTT.

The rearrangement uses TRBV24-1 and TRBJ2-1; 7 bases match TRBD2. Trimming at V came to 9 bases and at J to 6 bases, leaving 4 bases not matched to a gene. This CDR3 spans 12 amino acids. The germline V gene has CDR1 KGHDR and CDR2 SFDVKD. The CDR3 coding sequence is TGTGCCACCGGGGGGGAGCTCAATGAGCAGTTCTTC. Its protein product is CATGGELNEQFF.

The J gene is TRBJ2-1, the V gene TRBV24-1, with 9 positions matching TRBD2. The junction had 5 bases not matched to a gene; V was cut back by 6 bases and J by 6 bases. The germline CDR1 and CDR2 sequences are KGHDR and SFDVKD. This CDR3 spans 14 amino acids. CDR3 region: CATSLAGDSNEQFF. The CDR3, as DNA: TGTGCCACCAGTTTAGCGGGAGACTCCAATGAGCAGTTCTTC.

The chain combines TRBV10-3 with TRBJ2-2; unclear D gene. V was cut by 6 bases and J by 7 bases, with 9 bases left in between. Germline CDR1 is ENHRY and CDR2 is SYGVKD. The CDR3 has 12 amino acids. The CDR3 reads CAISPAVGELFF. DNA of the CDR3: TGTGCCATCAGCCCGGCGGTCGGGGAGCTGTTTTTT.

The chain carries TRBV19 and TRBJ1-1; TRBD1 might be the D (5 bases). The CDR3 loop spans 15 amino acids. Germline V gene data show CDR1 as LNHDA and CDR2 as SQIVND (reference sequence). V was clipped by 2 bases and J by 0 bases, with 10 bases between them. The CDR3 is CASSISGGVNTEAFF. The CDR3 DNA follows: TGTGCCAGTAGTATATCCGGGGGAGTGAACACTGAAGCTTTCTTT.

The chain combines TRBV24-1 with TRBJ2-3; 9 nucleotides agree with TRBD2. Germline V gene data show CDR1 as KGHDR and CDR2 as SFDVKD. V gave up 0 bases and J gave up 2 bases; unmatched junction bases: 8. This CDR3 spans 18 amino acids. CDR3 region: CATSDLPLAGGATDTQYF. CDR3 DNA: TGTGCCACCAGTGATTTGCCCCTGGCGGGGGGGGCCACAGATACGCAGTATTTT.

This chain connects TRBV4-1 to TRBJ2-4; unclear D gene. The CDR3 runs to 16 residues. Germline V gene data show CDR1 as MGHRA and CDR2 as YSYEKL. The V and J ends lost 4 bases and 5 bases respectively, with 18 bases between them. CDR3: CASSRGIATRENIQYF. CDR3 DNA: TGCGCCAGCAGCCGCGGCATTGCAACCCGGGAAAACATTCAGTACTTC.

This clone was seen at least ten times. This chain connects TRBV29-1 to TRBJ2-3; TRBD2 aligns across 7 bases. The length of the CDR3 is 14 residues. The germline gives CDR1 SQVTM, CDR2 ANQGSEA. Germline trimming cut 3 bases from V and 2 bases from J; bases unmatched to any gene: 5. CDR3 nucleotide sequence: TGCAGCGTTGAGATTAGCGGGTCCACAGATACGCAGTATTTT. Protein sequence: CSVEISGSTDTQYF.

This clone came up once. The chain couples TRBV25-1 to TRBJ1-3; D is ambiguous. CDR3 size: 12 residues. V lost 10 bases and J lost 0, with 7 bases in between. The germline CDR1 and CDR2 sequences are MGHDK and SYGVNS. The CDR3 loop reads CATHGSGNTIYF. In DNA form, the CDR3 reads TGTGCCACCCACGGCTCTGGAAACACCATATATTTT.

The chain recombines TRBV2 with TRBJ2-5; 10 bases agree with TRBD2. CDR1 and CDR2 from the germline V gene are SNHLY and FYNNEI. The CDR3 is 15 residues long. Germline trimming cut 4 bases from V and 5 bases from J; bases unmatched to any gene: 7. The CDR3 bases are TGTGCCAGCAGTGCACGTAGCGGGAGGTTGGAGACCCAGTACTTC. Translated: CASSARSGRLETQYF.

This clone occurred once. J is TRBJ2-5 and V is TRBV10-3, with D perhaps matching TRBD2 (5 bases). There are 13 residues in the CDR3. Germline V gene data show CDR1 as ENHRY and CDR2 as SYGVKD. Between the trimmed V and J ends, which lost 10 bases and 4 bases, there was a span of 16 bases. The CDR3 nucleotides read TGTGCCAACCAGGACCCCGAGGGAGAGACCCAGTACTTC. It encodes CANQDPEGETQYF.